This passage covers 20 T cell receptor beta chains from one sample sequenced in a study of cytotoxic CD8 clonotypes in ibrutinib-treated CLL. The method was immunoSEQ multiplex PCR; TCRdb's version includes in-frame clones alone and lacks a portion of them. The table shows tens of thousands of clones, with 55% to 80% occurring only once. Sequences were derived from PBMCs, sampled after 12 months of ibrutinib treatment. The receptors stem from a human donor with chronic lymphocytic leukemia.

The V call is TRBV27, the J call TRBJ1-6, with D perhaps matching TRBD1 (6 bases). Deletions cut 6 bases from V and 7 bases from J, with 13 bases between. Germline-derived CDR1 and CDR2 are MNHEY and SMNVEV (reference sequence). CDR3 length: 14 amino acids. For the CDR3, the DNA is TGTGCCAGCAGCATCCCCAGGGGAAATTCACCCCTCCACTTT. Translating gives CASSIPRGNSPLHF.

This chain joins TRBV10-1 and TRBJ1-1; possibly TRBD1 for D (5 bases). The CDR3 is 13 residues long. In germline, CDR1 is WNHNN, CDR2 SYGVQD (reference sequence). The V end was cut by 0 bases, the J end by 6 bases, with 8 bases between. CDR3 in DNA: TGCGCCAGCAGTGAGTCGAGAGGGGCTGAAGCTTTCTTT. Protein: CASSESRGAEAFF.

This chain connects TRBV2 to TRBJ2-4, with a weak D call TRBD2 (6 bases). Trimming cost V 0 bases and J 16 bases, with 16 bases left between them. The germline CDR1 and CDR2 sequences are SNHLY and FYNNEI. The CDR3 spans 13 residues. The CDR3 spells CASSEAPTTRIYF. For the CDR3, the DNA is TGTGCCAGCAGTGAAGCACCTACGACTAGAATTTACTTC.

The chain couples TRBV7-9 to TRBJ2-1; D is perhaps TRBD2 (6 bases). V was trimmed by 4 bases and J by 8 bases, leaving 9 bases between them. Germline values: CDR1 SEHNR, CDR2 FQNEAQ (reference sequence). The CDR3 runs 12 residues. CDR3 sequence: CASSSAGYEQFF. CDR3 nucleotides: TGTGCCAGCAGCTCCGCGGGATATGAGCAGTTCTTC.

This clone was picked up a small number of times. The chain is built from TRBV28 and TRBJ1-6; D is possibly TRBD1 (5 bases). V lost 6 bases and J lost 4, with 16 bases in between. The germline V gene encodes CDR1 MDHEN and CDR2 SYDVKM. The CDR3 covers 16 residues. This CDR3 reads CASSLGGNRYNSPLHF. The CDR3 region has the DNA TGTGCCAGCAGCCTCGGGGGTAATCGTTATAATTCACCCCTCCACTTT.

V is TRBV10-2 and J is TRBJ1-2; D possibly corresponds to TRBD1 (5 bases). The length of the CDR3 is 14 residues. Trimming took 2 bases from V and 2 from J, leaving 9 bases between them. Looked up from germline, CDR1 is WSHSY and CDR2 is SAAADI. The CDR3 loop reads CASSEGGTNYGYTF. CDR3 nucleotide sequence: TGCGCCAGCAGTGAGGGGGGGACCAACTATGGCTACACCTTC.

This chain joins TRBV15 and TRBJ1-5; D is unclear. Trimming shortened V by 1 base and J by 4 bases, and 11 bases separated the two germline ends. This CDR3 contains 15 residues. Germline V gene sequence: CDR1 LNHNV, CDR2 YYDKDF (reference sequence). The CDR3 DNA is TGTGCCACCAGCAGAGCGGTTTCGGCAAATCAGCCCCAGCATTTT. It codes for CATSRAVSANQPQHF.

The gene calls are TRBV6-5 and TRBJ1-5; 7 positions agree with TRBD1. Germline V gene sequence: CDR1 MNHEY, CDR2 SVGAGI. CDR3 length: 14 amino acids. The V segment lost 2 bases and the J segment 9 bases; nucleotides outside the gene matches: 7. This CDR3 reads CASSYDRAIMPQHF. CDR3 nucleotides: TGTGCCAGCAGTTACGACAGGGCAATCATGCCCCAGCATTTT.

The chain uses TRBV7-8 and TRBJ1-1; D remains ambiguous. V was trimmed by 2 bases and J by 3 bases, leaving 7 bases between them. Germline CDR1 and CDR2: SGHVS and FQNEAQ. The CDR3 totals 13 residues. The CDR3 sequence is CASSLTRDTEAFF. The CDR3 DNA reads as TGTGCCAGCAGCTTAACACGGGACACTGAAGCTTTCTTT.

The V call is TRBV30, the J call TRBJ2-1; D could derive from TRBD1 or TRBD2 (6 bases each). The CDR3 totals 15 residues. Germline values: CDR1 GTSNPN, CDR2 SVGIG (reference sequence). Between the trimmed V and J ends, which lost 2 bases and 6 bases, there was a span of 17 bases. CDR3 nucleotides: TGTGCCTGGAGTTGGGGGGCCATAAAGACCAATGAGCAGTTCTTC. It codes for CAWSWGAIKTNEQFF.

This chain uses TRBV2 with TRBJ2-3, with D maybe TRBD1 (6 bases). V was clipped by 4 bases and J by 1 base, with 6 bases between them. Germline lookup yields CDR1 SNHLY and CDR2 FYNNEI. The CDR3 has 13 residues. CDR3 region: CASSGQGTDTQYF. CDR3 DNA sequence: TGTGCCAGCAGTGGACAGGGCACAGATACGCAGTATTTT.

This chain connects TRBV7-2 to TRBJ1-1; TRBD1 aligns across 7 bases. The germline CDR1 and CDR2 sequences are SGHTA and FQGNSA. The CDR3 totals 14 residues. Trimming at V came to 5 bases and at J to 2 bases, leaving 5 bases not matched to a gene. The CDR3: CASSPQGPNTEAFF. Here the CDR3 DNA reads TGTGCCAGCAGCCCACAGGGGCCAAACACTGAAGCTTTCTTT.

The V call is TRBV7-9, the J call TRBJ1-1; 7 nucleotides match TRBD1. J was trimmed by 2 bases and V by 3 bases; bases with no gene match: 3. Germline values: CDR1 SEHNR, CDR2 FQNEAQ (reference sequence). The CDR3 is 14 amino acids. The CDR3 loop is CASSFQGGNTEAFF. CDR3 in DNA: TGTGCCAGCAGCTTCCAGGGGGGCAACACTGAAGCTTTCTTT.

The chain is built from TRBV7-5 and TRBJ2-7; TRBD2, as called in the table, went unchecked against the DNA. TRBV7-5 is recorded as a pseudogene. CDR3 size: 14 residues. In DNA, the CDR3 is TGTGCCAGAAGCCTGACTAGCGGGGGTTACGAGCAGTACTTC. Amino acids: CARSLTSGGYEQYF.

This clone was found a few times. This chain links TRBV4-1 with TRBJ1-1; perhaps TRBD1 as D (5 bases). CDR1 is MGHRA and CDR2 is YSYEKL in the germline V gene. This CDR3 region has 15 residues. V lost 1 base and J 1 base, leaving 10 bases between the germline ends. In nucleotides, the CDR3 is TGCGCCAGCAGCCAAGGGGGAGGGACGAACACTGAAGCTTTCTTT. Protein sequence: CASSQGGGTNTEAFF.

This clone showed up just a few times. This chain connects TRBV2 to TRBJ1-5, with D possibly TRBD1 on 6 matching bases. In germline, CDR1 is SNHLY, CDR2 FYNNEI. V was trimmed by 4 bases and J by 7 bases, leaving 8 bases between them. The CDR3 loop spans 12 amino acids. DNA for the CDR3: TGTGCCAGCAGTGCAGGGGACCAGCCCCAGCATTTT. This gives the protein CASSAGDQPQHF. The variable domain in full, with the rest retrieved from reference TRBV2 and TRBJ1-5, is EPEVTQTPSHQVTQMGQEVILRCVPISNHLYFYWYRQILGQKVEFLVSFYNNEISEKSEIFDDQFSVERPDGSNFTLKIRSTKLEDSAMYFCASSAGDQPQHFGDGTRLSIL.

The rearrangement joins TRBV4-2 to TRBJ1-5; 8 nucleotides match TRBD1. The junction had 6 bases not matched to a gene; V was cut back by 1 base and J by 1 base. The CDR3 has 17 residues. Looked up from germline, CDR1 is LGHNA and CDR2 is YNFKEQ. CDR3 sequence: CASSQGETGVSNQPQHF. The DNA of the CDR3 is TGTGCCAGCAGCCAAGGGGAGACAGGGGTCAGCAATCAGCCCCAGCATTTT.

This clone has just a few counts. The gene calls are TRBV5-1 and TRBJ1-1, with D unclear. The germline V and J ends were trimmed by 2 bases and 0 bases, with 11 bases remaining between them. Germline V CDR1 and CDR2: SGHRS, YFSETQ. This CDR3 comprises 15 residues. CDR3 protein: CASSFDGELNTEAFF. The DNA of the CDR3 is TGCGCCAGCAGCTTCGATGGGGAGTTGAACACTGAAGCTTTCTTT.

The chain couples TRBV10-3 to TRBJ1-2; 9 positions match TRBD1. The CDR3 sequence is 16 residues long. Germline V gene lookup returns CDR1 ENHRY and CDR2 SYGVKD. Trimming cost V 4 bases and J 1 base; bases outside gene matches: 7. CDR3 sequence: CAISAGQGLNNYGYTF. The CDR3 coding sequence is TGTGCCATCAGTGCGGGACAGGGACTGAATAACTATGGCTACACCTTC.

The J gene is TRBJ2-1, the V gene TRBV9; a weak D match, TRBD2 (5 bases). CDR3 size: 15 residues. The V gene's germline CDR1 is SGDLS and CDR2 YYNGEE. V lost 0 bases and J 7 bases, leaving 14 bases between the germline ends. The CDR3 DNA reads TGTGCCAGCAGCGTAGGTCGGGGTTACGAAAATGAGCAGTTCTTC. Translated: CASSVGRGYENEQFF.